This TCR beta chain was obtained from a study of T cell responses to AZD1222 COVID-19 vaccine. General study results and limits: Researchers took repertoire samples only after the peak T cell response had come. Only a handful of individuals given AZD1222 were seropositive at baseline. Nearly half of unique spike-specific TCRs reportedly avoided B.1.351 and B.1.1.7 mutated regions.

Second-dose schedules of about 4 or about 12 weeks were combined. TCRdb's copy holds only in-frame clones and misses some; the assay was immunoSEQ multiplex PCR. This sample has 70,000 to 95,000 clones, with about 91% found just once. As to this clone: The antigen is undetermined.

This CDR3 contains 13 residues. Trimming removed 0 bases at V and 4 bases at J, with 4 bases between. Germline V gene lookup returns CDR1 MNHEY and CDR2 SVGAGI. The sample was peripheral blood, taken 28 days after the second AZD1222 dose. This TCR came from an adult who received the AZD1222 COVID-19 vaccine. The J gene is TRBJ1-3, the V gene TRBV6-5; D gene ambiguous. CDR3 residues: CASSYSRGNTIYF. The CDR3 bases are TGTGCCAGCAGTTACTCAAGGGGAAACACCATATATTTT.